The 10 T cell receptor beta chains in this list originate from one sample, sequenced in a study of shared T cell receptors in the human thymus. Produced via immunoSEQ multiplex PCR; TCRdb's table is partial and in-frame only. The table lists under 850,000 clones, roughly 88% of them singletons, with 0.01% in the top ten. These sequences were also reported in another study, on human thymus T cells.

The specimen was thymocytes. Source of these receptors: a boy younger than two with a congenital heart defect.

V is TRBV27 and J is TRBJ2-3, with D perhaps matching TRBD1 (8 bases). V was trimmed by 5 bases and J by 3 bases, leaving 18 bases between them. This CDR3 is built from 16 residues. Per germline, CDR1 MNHEY and CDR2 SMNVEV (reference sequence). The CDR3 DNA follows: TGTGCCAGCAGTCCCACAGGGGGGGGCGGGACAGATACGCAGTATTTT. This codes for CASSPTGGGGTDTQYF.

This clone was detected only once. The junction departs from germline at one end; a sequencing error may be responsible. V and J are TRBV12-5 and TRBJ2-7, with D possibly matching TRBD1 (7 bases). The CDR3 has 17 amino acids. Germline V gene data show CDR1 as LGHNT and CDR2 as FRNRAP. The CDR3 is CASGLVHRGRRREASNF. In DNA form, the CDR3 reads TGTGCTAGTGGTTTGGTACATAGGGGGCGGAGGCGGGAAGCATCGAACTTC.

This chain uses TRBV7-7 with TRBJ1-2; 7 bases fit TRBD1. Germline V CDR1 and CDR2: SSHAT, FNYEAQ (reference sequence). The length of the CDR3 is 15 residues. V lost 5 bases to trimming and J lost 0 bases; unmatched junction nucleotides: 6. This CDR3 is CASSVRQGSNYGYTF. In DNA, the CDR3 is TGTGCCAGCAGCGTCCGACAGGGCTCTAACTATGGCTACACCTTC.

This clone showed up just once. The chain combines TRBV28 with TRBJ2-7; TRBD2 matches at 14 bases. The CDR3 runs 14 residues. Trimming took 3 bases from V and 7 from J; bases not matched to a gene: 2. Germline values: CDR1 MDHEN, CDR2 SYDVKM. CDR3 protein: CASSFRLAGGEQYF. DNA for the CDR3: TGTGCCAGCAGTTTTAGACTAGCGGGAGGGGAGCAGTACTTC.

In its sample, this clone was seen once. The chain links TRBV4-3 to TRBJ1-2, with 8 bases lining up with TRBD1. J gave up 8 bases and V 1 base, and 15 bases lay outside the gene matches. CDR3 length: 17 residues. The V gene's germline CDR1 is LGHNA and CDR2 YSLEER. The CDR3 protein is CASSQGKGQGYLEGYTF. The CDR3 DNA is TGCGCCAGCAGCCAAGGGAAAGGACAGGGATATTTGGAGGGCTACACCTTC.

This chain uses TRBV4-2 with TRBJ2-7; TRBD2 aligns across 7 bases. Per the germline V gene, CDR1 is LGHNA and CDR2 is YNFKEQ. Germline trimming cut 4 bases from V and 4 bases from J; bases unmatched to any gene: 13. CDR3 length equals 16 residues. The CDR3: CASSPDGGTNYYEQYF. Here the CDR3 DNA reads TGTGCCAGCAGCCCCGACGGGGGGACCAACTATTACGAGCAGTACTTC.

V gene TRBV29-1 combines with J gene TRBJ2-6; D perhaps matches TRBD1 (5 bases). Trimming stripped 1 base from V and 0 bases from J, with 13 bases between. CDR1 and CDR2 from the germline V gene are SQVTM and ANQGSEA. The CDR3 length is 17 residues. CDR3 sequence reads: CSVEVPGPLSGANVLTF. In DNA, the CDR3 is TGCAGCGTTGAAGTCCCAGGGCCCCTCTCTGGGGCCAACGTCCTGACTTTC.

This CDR3 reads CASSEERIRETQYF. The CDR3 nucleotides read TGTGCCAGCAGTGAAGAGCGCATACGAGAGACCCAGTACTTC. J is TRBJ2-5 and V is TRBV6-1; D unresolved. Germline V gives CDR1 MNHNS, CDR2 SASEGT. This CDR3 contains 14 residues. Trimming cost V 1 base and J 4 bases, with 10 bases left between them.

This clone was seen once. The chain employs TRBV4-2 and TRBJ2-3; TRBD1 is a possible D gene (5 bases). Trimming shortened V by 4 bases and J by 4 bases, and 12 bases separated the two germline ends. CDR1 and CDR2 (germline): LGHNA, YNFKEQ. The CDR3 totals 14 residues. The DNA for the CDR3 is TGTGCCAGCAGCCCAGGGTTGGGATCAGATACGCAGTATTTT. Translating gives CASSPGLGSDTQYF.

The CDR3 sequence: CARPGAGGNTEAFF. The DNA of the CDR3 is TGTGCCAGACCAGGGGCAGGTGGGAACACTGAAGCTTTCTTT. The chain carries TRBV30 and TRBJ1-1; tentative D call: TRBD1 (6 bases). The germline gives CDR1 GTSNPN, CDR2 SVGIG (reference sequence). V was pared by 8 bases and J by 1 base, with 17 bases between. The CDR3 is 14 amino acids.